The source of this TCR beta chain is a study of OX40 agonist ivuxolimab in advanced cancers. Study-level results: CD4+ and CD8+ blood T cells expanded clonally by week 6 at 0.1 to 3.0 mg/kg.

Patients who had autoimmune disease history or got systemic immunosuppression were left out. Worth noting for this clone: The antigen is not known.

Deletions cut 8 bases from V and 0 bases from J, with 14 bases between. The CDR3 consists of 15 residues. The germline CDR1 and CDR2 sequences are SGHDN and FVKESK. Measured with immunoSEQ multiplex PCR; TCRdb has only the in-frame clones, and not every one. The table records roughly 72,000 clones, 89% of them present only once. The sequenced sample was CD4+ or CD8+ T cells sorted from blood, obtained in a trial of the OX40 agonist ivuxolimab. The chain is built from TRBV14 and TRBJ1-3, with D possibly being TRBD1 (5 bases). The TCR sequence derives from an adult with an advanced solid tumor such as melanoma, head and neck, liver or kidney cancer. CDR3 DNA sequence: TGTGCCAGCGGGAGGACACCCCGCTCTGGAAACACCATATATTTT. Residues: CASGRTPRSGNTIYF.